Following are 11 T cell receptor beta chains from one sample sequenced in a study of cytomegalovirus exposure and HLA in healthy donors (dated by TCRdb to the late 2010s). Library preparation was by the immunoSEQ multiplex PCR assay. For the multiplex PCR, a mixture combining 60 forward primers for TCR Vbeta segments and 13 reverse primers for TCR Jbeta segments was used. TCRdb obtained this table from immuneACCESS and retained in-frame rearrangements with V and J assigned. These tables miss some clones; where compared with another copy, unresolved V genes account for less than half of the shortfall, and the remainder is unexplained. Recorded for this sample are 55,000 to 65,000 clones; approximately 75% of them occurred a single time. Clones ranked in the top ten supply 6.8% of the sample. Sequencing input: PBMCs. Source of these receptors: a man aged 25 to 45 in good health and CMV-seropositive.

The chain recombines TRBV4-1 with TRBJ2-3; 8 bases match TRBD1. V gave up 5 bases and J gave up 2 bases; unmatched junction bases: 6. CDR1 and CDR2 (germline): MGHRA, YSYEKL. This CDR3 has 15 residues. The CDR3 nucleotides are TGCGCCAGCAGCTCCTGGGACAGGATCACAGATACGCAGTATTTT. As protein: CASSSWDRITDTQYF.

The chain joins TRBV5-1 to TRBJ2-1; tentatively, D is TRBD1 (7 bases). Trimming removed 3 bases at V and 2 bases at J, with 12 bases between. Germline V lookup: CDR1 SGHRS, CDR2 YFSETQ. This CDR3 is 15 amino acids long. The chain's CDR3 is CASSSQGGAYNEQFF. The CDR3 DNA reads TGCGCCAGCAGCTCCCAGGGGGGCGCCTACAATGAGCAGTTCTTC.

V gene TRBV7-2 combines with J gene TRBJ2-7, with D tentatively TRBD2 (6 bases). The germline V and J ends were trimmed by 5 bases and 6 bases, with 14 bases remaining between them. This CDR3 is 13 amino acids long. Germline lookup yields CDR1 SGHTA and CDR2 FQGNSA. The CDR3 here is CASSPLAPLEQYF. DNA for the CDR3: TGTGCCAGCAGCCCCCTAGCGCCCCTCGAGCAGTACTTC. Based on the CDR3 plus reference TRBV7-2 and TRBJ2-7, the full variable domain is GAGVSQSPSNKVTEKGKDVELRCDPISGHTALYWYRQSLGQGLEFLIYFQGNSAPDKSGLPSDRFSAERTGGSVSTLTIQRTQQEDSAVYLCASSPLAPLEQYFGPGTRLTVT.

In nucleotides, the CDR3 is TGTGCCAGCAGCCCCGACAGCTCTGGGGCCAACGTCCTGACTTTC. This translates into CASSPDSSGANVLTF. The rearrangement links TRBV14 to TRBJ2-6; a possible D gene is TRBD1 (5 bases). CDR1 and CDR2 (germline): SGHDN, FVKESK. Deletions cut 4 bases from V and 0 bases from J, with 7 bases between. The CDR3 has 15 amino acids.

This clone has just one count. This rearrangement joins TRBV19 to TRBJ2-7, with 10 bases that match TRBD1. This CDR3 spans 19 amino acids. Per the germline V gene, CDR1 is LNHDA and CDR2 is SQIVND (reference sequence). The V gene end was trimmed by 2 bases and the J gene end by 2 bases; junction bases not matched to a gene: 15. The CDR3 DNA sequence: TGTGCCAGTAGTATATCCGCCGGGACAGGGGTCTGGGTCGCCTACGAGCAGTACTTC. Amino acid sequence: CASSISAGTGVWVAYEQYF.

The V call is TRBV30, the J call TRBJ2-5; TRBD2 matches 13 bases. Germline CDR1 reads GTSNPN; CDR2 reads SVGIG (reference sequence). CDR3 length: 15 amino acids. V lost 0 bases, J lost 4 bases, and 2 bases stayed unmatched. CDR3 nucleotides: TGTGCCTGGAGTGTACTAGCGGGGGGGCCAGAGACCCAGTACTTC. This translates into CAWSVLAGGPETQYF.

This CDR3 is CASSPGSGTGNYGYTF. CDR3 nucleotide sequence: TGTGCCAGCAGCCCGGGGAGCGGGACAGGGAACTATGGCTACACCTTC. This chain links TRBV5-4 with TRBJ1-2, with 9 positions matching TRBD1. Looked up from germline, CDR1 is SGHNT and CDR2 is YYREEE (reference sequence). The length of the CDR3 is 16 residues. After removal of 4 bases from V and 2 bases from J, the junction contained 9 bases not matched to a gene.

This rearrangement joins TRBV27 to TRBJ2-7; TRBD2 might be the D (6 bases). V lost 3 bases and J 4 bases, leaving 16 bases between the germline ends. Germline CDR1 MNHEY, CDR2 SMNVEV (reference sequence). This CDR3 spans 15 amino acids. This CDR3 reads CASSFGGWKVYEQYF. The CDR3 DNA reads as TGTGCCAGCAGTTTTGGGGGGTGGAAGGTTTACGAGCAGTACTTC.

This sequence joins TRBV30 and TRBJ1-3; D possibly corresponds to TRBD1 (6 bases). The CDR3 runs 17 residues. Between the trimmed V and J ends, which lost 2 bases and 2 bases, there was a span of 19 bases. CDR1 is GTSNPN and CDR2 is SVGIG in the germline V gene (reference sequence). In nucleotides, the CDR3 is TGTGCCTGGAGTTCCCCTCCCGGCAGGGGAACTGGAAACACCATATATTTT. Translation gives CAWSSPPGRGTGNTIYF. Variable domain in full (rest from reference TRBV30 and TRBJ1-3): SQTIHQWPATLVQPVGSPLSLECTVEGTSNPNLYWYRQAAGRGLQLLFYSVGIGQISSEVPQNLSASRPQDRQFILSSKKLLLSDSGFYLCAWSSPPGRGTGNTIYFGEGSWLTVV.

J is TRBJ2-5 and V is TRBV21-1; TRBD1 is taken as the D call from the table, unchecked against the DNA. TRBV21-1 corresponds to a pseudogene. The CDR3 is made up of 15 amino acids. The CDR3 DNA follows: TGTGCCAGCAGCAAAGAAGGGGGCGGGGAAGAGACCCAGTACTTC. It translates to CASSKEGGGEETQYF.

With regard to this clone: At the DNA level, this CDR3 is encoded by other sequences in the same sample as well. The rearrangement uses TRBV27 and TRBJ2-7, with unresolved D. The CDR3 contains 12 residues. CDR1 and CDR2 (germline): MNHEY, SMNVEV (reference sequence). Between the trimmed V and J ends, which lost 6 bases and 0 bases, there was a span of 6 bases. The DNA of the CDR3 is TGTGCCAGCAGCCGCAGCTCCTACGAGCAGTACTTC. It encodes CASSRSSYEQYF.